Detailed here is one T cell receptor beta chain. Those enrolled in Seattle joined during active infection and were followed longitudinally afterward. The data derive from a study of blood T cell repertoires in COVID-19. The germline CDR1 and CDR2 sequences are MDHEN and SYDVKM. Deletions cut 2 bases from V and 8 bases from J, with 9 bases between. The CDR3 consists of 12 residues. Authors' processing steps: It was from reference gene primer amplification that nucleated cell counts were estimated. Assay used: immunoSEQ multiplex PCR; TCRdb lists only in-frame clones, some missing. V and J calls and clone size are given by that table; D and trimming were obtained from the DNA. The table lists around 290,000 clones, roughly 90% of them singletons.

The sequence was collected from a woman in her 70s with COVID-19, enrolled during active disease. The gene calls are TRBV28 and TRBJ1-2, with D maybe TRBD1 (5 bases). The sequencing sample was made of peripheral blood. The CDR3 region has the DNA TGTGCCAGCAGTTTAGGCCCAGGGGGCTACACCTTC. Translation: CASSLGPGGYTF.